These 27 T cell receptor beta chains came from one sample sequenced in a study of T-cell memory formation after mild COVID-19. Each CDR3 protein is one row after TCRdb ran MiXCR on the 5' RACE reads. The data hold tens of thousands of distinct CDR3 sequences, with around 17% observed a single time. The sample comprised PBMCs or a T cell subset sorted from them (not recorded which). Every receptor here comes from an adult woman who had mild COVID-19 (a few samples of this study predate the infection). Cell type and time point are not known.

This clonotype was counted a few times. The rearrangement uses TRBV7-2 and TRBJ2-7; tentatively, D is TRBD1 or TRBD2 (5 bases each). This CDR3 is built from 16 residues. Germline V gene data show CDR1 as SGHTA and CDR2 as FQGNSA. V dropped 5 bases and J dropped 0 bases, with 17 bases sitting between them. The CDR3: CASSPEGLGTSYEQYF. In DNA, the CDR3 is TGTGCCAGCAGCCCCGAGGGGCTAGGGACCTCCTACGAGCAGTACTTC. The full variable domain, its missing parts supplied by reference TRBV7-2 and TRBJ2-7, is GAGVSQSPSNKVTEKGKDVELRCDPISGHTALYWYRQSLGQGLEFLIYFQGNSAPDKSGLPSDRFSAERTGGSVSTLTIQRTQQEDSAVYLCASSPEGLGTSYEQYFGPGTRLTVT.

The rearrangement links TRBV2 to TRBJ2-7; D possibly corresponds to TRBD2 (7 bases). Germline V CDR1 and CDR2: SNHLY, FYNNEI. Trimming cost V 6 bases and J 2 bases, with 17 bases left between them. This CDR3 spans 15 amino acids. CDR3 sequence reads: CASRPRVGGAYEQYF. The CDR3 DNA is TGTGCCAGCAGGCCGCGGGTAGGGGGGGCCTACGAGCAGTACTTC.

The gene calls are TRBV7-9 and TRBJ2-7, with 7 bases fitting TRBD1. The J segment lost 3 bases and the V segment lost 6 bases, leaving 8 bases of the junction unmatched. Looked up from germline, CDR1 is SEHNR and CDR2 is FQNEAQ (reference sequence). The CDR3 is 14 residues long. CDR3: CASSSGQADYEQYF. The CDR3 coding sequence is TGTGCCAGCAGTTCCGGACAGGCAGACTACGAGCAGTACTTC.

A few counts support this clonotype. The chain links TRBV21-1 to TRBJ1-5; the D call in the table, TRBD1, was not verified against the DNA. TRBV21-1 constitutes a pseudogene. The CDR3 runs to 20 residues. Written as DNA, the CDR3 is TGTGCCAGCAGCAAAAGATCGCCCGGGGAACAGTTGGGCGGCAATCAGCCCCAGCATTTT. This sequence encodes CASSKRSPGEQLGGNQPQHF.

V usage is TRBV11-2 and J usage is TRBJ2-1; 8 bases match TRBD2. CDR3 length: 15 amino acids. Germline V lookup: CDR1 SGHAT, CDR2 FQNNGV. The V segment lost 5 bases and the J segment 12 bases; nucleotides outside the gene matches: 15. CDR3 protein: CASSPLAGPGVAQFF. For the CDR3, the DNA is TGTGCCAGCAGCCCCTTAGCGGGGCCAGGTGTTGCGCAGTTCTTC.

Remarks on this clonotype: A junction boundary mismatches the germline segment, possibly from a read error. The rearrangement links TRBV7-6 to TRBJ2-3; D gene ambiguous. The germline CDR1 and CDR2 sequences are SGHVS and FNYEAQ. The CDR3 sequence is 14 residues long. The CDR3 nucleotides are TGTGCCAGCAGTTTAGAAGTCCTGGCAGATACGCAGTATTTT. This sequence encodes CASSLEVLADTQYF.

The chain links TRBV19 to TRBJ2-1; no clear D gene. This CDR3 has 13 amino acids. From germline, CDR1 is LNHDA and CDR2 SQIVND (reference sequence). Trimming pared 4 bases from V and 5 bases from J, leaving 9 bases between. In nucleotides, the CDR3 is TGTGCCAGTAGTACGGGCAGGAACAATGAGCAGTTCTTC. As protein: CASSTGRNNEQFF.

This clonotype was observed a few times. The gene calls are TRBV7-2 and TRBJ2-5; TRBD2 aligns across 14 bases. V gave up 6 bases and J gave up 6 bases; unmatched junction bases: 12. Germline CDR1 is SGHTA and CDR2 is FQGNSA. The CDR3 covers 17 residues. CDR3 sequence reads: CASRSSGLAGVGKTQYF. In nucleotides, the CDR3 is TGTGCCAGCAGATCATCGGGACTAGCGGGGGTTGGAAAGACCCAGTACTTC.

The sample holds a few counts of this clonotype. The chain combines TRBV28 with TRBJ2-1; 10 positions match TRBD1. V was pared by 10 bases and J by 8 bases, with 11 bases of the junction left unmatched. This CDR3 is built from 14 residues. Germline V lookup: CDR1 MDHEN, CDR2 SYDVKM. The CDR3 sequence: CAISDRGVIYEQFF. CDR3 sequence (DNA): TGTGCCATCTCGGACAGGGGGGTCATCTATGAGCAGTTCTTC.

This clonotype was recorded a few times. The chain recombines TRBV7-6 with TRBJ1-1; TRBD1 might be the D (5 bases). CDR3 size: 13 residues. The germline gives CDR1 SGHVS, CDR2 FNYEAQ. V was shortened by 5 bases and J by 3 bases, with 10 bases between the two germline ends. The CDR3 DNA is TGTGCCAGCAGCGCTGGGACTGACACTGAAGCTTTCTTT. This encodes CASSAGTDTEAFF.

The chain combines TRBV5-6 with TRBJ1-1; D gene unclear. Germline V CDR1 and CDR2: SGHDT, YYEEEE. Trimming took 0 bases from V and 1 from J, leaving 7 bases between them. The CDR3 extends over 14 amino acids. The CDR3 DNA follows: TGTGCCAGCAGCTTGGACGAGGAGAACACTGAAGCTTTCTTT. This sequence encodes CASSLDEENTEAFF.

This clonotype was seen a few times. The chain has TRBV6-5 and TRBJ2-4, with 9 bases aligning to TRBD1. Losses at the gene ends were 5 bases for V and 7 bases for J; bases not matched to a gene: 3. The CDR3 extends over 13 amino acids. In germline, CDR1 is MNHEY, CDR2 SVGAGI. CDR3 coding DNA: TGTGCCAGCAGTCCCGGGACAGGGAACATTCAGTACTTC. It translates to CASSPGTGNIQYF.

The CDR3 DNA follows: TGTGCCAGCAGCTCAAAAACAGGGGCGGCTAACTATGGCTACACCTTC. Residues: CASSSKTGAANYGYTF. The rearrangement joins TRBV13 to TRBJ1-2; 7 nucleotides line up with TRBD1. CDR1 and CDR2 (germline): PRHDT, FYEKMQ (reference sequence). V was clipped by 4 bases and J by 0 bases; unmatched bases: 8. This CDR3 contains 16 residues.

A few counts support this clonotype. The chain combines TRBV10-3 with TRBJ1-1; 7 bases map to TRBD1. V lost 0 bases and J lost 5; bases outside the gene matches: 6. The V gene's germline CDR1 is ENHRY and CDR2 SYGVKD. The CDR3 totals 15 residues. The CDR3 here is CAISESETGRTEAFF. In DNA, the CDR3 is TGTGCCATCAGTGAGTCGGAGACAGGGAGGACTGAAGCTTTCTTT.

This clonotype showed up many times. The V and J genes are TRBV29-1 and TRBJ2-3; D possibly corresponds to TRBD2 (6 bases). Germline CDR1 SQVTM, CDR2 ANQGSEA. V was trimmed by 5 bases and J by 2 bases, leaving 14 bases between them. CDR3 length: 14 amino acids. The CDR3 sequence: CSVKLREVTDTQYF. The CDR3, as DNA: TGCAGCGTTAAGCTCAGGGAGGTCACAGATACGCAGTATTTT.

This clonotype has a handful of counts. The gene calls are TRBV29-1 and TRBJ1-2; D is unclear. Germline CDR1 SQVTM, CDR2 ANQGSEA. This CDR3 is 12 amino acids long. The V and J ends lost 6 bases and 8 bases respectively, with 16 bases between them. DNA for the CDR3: TGCAGCGTCGAGGATTTGGGTCGGGGCTACACCTTC. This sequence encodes CSVEDLGRGYTF.

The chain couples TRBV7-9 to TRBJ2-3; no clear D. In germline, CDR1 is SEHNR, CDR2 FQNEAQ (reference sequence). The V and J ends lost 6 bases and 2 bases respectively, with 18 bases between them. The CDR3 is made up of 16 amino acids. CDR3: CASSSSPGLITDTQYF. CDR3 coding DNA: TGTGCCAGCAGTTCAAGCCCGGGCCTCATCACAGATACGCAGTATTTT.

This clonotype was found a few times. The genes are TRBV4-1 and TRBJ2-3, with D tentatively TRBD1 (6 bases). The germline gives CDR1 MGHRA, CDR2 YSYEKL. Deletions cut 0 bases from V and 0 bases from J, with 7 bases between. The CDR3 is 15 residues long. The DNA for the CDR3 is TGCGCCAGCAGCCAAGATACAGGGAGCACAGATACGCAGTATTTT. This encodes CASSQDTGSTDTQYF.

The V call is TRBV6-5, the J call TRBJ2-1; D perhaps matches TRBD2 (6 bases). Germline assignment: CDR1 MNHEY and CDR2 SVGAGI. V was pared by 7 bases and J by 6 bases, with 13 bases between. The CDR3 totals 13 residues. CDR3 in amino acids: CASTANSGNEQFF. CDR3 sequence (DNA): TGTGCCAGCACCGCTAATAGCGGCAATGAGCAGTTCTTC.

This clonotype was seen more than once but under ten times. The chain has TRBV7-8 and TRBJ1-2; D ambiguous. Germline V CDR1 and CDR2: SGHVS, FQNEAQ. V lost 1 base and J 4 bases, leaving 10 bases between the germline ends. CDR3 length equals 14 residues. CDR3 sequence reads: CASSLEWSPYGYTF. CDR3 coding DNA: TGTGCCAGCAGCTTAGAGTGGAGTCCCTATGGCTACACCTTC.

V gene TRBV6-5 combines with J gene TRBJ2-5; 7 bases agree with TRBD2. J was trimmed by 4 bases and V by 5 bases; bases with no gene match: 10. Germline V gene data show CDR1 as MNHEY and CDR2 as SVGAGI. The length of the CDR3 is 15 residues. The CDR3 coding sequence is TGTGCCAGCAGTCGTGGGGGGGGTGATGGAGAGACCCAGTACTTC. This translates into CASSRGGGDGETQYF.

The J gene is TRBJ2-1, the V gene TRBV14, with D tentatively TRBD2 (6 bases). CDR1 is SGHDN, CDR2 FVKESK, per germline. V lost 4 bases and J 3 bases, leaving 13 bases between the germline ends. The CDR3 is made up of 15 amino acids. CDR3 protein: CASSPTSGLYNEQFF. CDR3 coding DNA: TGTGCCAGCAGCCCTACCAGCGGGCTCTACAATGAGCAGTTCTTC.

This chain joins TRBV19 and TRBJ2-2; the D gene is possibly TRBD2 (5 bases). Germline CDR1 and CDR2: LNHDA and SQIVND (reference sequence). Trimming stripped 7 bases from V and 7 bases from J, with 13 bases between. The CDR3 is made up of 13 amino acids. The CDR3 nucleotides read TGTGCCAGTACTCTAGCAATCGGCGGGGAGCTGTTTTTT. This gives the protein CASTLAIGGELFF.

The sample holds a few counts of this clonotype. The CDR3 coding sequence is TGCGCCAGCACCTCGACTAGCAGTATCGACAATGAGCAGTTCTTC. It codes for CASTSTSSIDNEQFF. The chain recombines TRBV5-1 with TRBJ2-1, with TRBD2 matching over 7 bases. V shed 6 bases, J shed 5 bases, and the junction held 11 bases outside the gene matches. CDR3 size: 15 residues. Germline loops: CDR1 SGHRS, CDR2 YFSETQ. The variable domain in full, with the rest retrieved from reference TRBV5-1 and TRBJ2-1, is KAGVTQTPRYLIKTRGQQVTLSCSPISGHRSVSWYQQTPGQGLQFLFEYFSETQRNKGNFPGRFSGRQFSNSRSEMNVSTLELGDSALYLCASTSTSSIDNEQFFGPGTRLTVL.

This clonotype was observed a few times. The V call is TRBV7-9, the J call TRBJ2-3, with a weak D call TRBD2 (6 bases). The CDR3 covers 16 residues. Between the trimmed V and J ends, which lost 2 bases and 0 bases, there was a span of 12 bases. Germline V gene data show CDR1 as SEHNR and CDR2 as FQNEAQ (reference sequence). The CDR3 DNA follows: TGTGCCAGCAGCTTATTTTCACTAGCTAGCACAGATACGCAGTATTTT. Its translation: CASSLFSLASTDTQYF.

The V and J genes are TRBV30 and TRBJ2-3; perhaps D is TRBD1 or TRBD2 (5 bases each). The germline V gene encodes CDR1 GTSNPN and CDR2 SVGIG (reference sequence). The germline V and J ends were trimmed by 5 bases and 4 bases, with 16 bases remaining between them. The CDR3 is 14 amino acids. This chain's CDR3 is CAWVSQGEADTQYF. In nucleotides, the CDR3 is TGTGCCTGGGTTAGTCAGGGAGAAGCAGATACGCAGTATTTT.

The CDR3 reads CASIPRTGVNEQFF. The CDR3 DNA is TGTGCCAGCATCCCCAGGACAGGGGTCAATGAGCAGTTCTTC. This rearrangement joins TRBV6-6 to TRBJ2-1; 9 bases line up with TRBD1. The CDR3 has 14 residues. Germline V gene data show CDR1 as MNHNY and CDR2 as SVGAGI (reference sequence). V was clipped by 7 bases and J by 6 bases; unmatched bases: 7.